This T cell receptor beta chain was identified during a study of shared clonotypes between healthy human individuals. Assay execution proceeded at the deep level. The method was immunoSEQ multiplex PCR; TCRdb's version includes in-frame clones alone and lacks a portion of them. The repertoire holds millions of clones, with around nine tenths as singletons. Comment on this clone: Other nucleotide sequences from this sample produce the same CDR3.

The material sequenced was naive CD4+ T cells sorted from blood. Subset specified: CD45RA+ positively selected. The clonotype comes from a man between 18 and 29 years old in good health.

CDR3 sequence: CASSPSGGTYEQYF. The DNA for the CDR3 is TGTGCCAGCTCACCGAGCGGGGGGACCTACGAGCAGTACTTC. V gene TRBV18 combines with J gene TRBJ2-7; 9 bases match TRBD2. Germline V gene data show CDR1 as KGHSH and CDR2 as LQKENI. V was clipped by 3 bases and J by 2 bases; unmatched bases: 2. The CDR3 contains 14 residues. Drawing the rest from reference TRBV18 and TRBJ2-7, the complete variable domain is NAGVMQNPRHLVRRRGQEARLRCSPMKGHSHVYWYRQLPEEGLKFMVYLQKENIIDESGMPKERFSAEFPKEGPSILRIQQVVRGDSAAYFCASSPSGGTYEQYFGPGTRLTVT.